This entry describes one TCR beta chain. The antigen is undetermined. This specimen comes from a study of identifying expanded T cells in peripheral blood. Study findings and constraints: Across healthy donors, higher total template counts meant significantly greater approximately two-week count variance.

The table came from immunoSEQ multiplex PCR; TCRdb's copy has only in-frame clones and leaves some out. The sample includes 70,000 to 95,000 clones, about 90% of them seen just once. The ends were cut back, 0 bases at V and 0 bases at J, with 10 bases in the middle. The CDR3 is 16 amino acids. Germline V gene sequence: CDR1 MRHNA, CDR2 SNTAGT. Sequenced sample: blood. The receptor's source is a person between 18 and 75 years old in good health. The rearrangement joins TRBV6-4 to TRBJ2-3, with a weak D call TRBD1 (6 bases). The CDR3 nucleotides are TGTGCCAGCAGTGACTCATCCAGGGGTAGCACAGATACGCAGTATTTT. Its protein product is CASSDSSRGSTDTQYF.